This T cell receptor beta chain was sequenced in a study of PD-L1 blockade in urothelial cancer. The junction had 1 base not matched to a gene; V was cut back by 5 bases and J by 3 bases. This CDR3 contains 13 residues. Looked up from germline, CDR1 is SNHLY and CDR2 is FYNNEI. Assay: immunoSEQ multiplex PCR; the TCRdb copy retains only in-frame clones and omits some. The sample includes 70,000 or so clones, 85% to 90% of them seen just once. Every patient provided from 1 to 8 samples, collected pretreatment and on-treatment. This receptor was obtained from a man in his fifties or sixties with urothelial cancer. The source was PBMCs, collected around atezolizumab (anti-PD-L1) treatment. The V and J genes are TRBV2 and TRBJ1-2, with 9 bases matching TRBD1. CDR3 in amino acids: CASSRDRDYGYTF. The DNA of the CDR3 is TGTGCCAGCAGTAGGGACAGGGACTATGGCTACACCTTC.